This record covers a single T cell receptor beta chain. What it binds is unknown. Here immunoSEQ multiplex PCR was the method, and the copy in TCRdb shows in-frame clones only, minus some. The sample holds roughly 80,000 clones, 80% to 90% seen once. The data were obtained in a study of OX40 agonist ivuxolimab in advanced cancers. Notes on the study in general: No determination was made of the antigen specificity of the expanded peripheral T cells. Among the nonresponders, some also had low normalized T-cell clonal expansion.

From germline, CDR1 is SNHLY and CDR2 FYNNEI. The trim removed 10 bases at V and 4 bases at J, leaving 10 bases unmatched. The CDR3 is made up of 14 amino acids. The V gene is TRBV2, the J gene TRBJ2-1, with 7 bases identical to TRBD1. This TCR came from an adult with an advanced solid tumor such as melanoma, head and neck, liver or kidney cancer. Material: CD4+ or CD8+ T cells sorted from blood, obtained in a trial of the OX40 agonist ivuxolimab. The chain's CDR3 is CATHPGQTYNEQFF. CDR3 DNA: TGTGCCACACATCCGGGACAGACGTACAATGAGCAGTTCTTC.